The TCR beta chain under discussion was sequenced for a study of regulatory T cells in long-lasting Graves disease. General study findings and limits: Preferential use of TRBV28, TRBJ1-2 and TRBJ2-5 was seen in persistent disease.

In building TCR beta libraries, iRepertoire HTBI primers were used together with Arm-PCR of CDR3 regions. Using its own MiXCR run on the multiplex PCR reads, TCRdb lists one record per CDR3 protein. The sample comprises approximately 490,000 distinct CDR3 sequences, 15% to 20% of which are singletons, and approximately 12% rests with the top ten. Between the trimmed V and J ends, which lost 5 bases and 0 bases, there was a span of 13 bases. CDR1 SGHAT and CDR2 FQNNGV come from the germline V gene. The CDR3 contains 15 residues. This clonotype was counted many times. Its antigen is undetermined. This sample's time point: newly diagnosed GD, antithyroid drugs for less than 3 months. From PBMCs, RNA was extracted and then used to make the TCR library. This same sample was also part of a study on T cells in Graves' hyperthyroidism and ophthalmopathy. That investigation notes: Patients aged 18 to 65 with hyperthyroidism were newly diagnosed, with duration under 2 months. HTBI primers drove first-round RT-PCR of the TCR CDR3.

Material: peripheral blood mononuclear cells (PBMCs), obtained at new diagnosis, from a patient treated with antithyroid drugs. V and J are TRBV11-2 and TRBJ1-2, with D uncertain. The sequence was collected from a man between 35 and 55 years old with Graves disease. The CDR3 here is CASSESLLANYGYTF. The CDR3 region has the DNA TGTGCCAGCAGCGAGAGCCTTTTAGCTAACTATGGCTACACCTTC.